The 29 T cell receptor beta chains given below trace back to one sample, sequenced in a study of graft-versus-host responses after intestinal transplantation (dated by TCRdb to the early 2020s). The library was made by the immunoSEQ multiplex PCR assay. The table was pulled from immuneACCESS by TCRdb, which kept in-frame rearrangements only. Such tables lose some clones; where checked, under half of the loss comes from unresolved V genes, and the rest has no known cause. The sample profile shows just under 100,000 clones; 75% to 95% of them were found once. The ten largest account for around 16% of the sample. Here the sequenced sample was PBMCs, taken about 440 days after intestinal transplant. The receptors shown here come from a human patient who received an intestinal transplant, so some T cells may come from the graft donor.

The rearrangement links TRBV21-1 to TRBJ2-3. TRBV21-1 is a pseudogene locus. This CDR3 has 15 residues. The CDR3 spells CASSSGPGGPGTQYF. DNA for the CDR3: TGTGCCAGCAGCTCCGGACCTGGGGGGCCTGGTACGCAGTATTTT.

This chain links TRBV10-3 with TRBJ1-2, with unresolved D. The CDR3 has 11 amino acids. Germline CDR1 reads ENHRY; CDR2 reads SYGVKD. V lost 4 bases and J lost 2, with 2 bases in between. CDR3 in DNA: TGTGCCATCAGTGGGAACTATGGCTACACCTTC. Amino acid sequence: CAISGNYGYTF.

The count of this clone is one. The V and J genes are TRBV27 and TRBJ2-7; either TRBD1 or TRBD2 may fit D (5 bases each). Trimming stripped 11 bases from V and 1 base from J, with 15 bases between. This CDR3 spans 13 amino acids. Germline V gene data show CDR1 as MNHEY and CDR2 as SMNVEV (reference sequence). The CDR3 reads CAHSPGRSYEQYF. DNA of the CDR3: TGTGCCCATTCCCCGGGACGGTCCTACGAGCAGTACTTC.

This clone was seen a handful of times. The CDR3 nucleotides read TGTGCCAGCTCACCGGTGGACTCTGGAAACACCATATATTTT. Its protein product is CASSPVDSGNTIYF. The V call is TRBV18, the J call TRBJ1-3; D call uncertain. Germline loops: CDR1 KGHSH, CDR2 LQKENI. Trimming took off 3 bases at V and 0 bases at J, with 6 bases between the two ends. The CDR3 sequence is 14 residues long.

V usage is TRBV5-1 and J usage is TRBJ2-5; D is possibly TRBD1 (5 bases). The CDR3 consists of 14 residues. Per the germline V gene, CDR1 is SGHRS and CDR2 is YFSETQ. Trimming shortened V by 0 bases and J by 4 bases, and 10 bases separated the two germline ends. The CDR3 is CASSLAGRGETQYF. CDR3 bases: TGCGCCAGCAGCTTGGCCGGTAGGGGAGAGACCCAGTACTTC.

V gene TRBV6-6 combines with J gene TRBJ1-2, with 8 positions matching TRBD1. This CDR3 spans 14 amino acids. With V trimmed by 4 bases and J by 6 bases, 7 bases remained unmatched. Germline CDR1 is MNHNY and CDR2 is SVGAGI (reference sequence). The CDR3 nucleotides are TGTGCCAGCAGTTTGCAGGGGGCGGTCGATGGCTACACCTTC. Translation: CASSLQGAVDGYTF.

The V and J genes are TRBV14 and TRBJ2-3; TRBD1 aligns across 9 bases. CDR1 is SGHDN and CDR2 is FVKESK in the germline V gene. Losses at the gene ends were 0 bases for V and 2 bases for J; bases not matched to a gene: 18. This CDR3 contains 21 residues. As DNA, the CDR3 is TGTGCCAGCAGCCAAGATTTCAGGACAGGGGTCGCTTTCTTGTCCACAGATACGCAGTATTTT. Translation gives CASSQDFRTGVAFLSTDTQYF.

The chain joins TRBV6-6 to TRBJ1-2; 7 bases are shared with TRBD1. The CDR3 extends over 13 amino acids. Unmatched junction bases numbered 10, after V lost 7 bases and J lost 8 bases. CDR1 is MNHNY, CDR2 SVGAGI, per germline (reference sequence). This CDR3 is CASTETGWEGYTF. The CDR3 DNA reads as TGTGCCAGCACCGAGACAGGGTGGGAAGGCTACACCTTC.

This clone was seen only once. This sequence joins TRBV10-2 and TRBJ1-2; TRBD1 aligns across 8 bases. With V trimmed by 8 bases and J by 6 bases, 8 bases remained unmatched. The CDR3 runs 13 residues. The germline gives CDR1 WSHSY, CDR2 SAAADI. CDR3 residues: CASRWTGRDGYTF. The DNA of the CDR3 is TGCGCCAGCCGATGGACAGGGAGAGATGGCTACACCTTC.

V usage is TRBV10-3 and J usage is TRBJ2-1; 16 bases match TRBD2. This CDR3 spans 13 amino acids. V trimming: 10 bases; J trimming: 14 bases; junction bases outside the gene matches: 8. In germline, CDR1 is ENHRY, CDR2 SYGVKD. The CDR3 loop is CATGTSGGAFEFF. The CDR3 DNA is TGTGCCACGGGGACTAGCGGGGGGGCCTTTGAGTTCTTC.

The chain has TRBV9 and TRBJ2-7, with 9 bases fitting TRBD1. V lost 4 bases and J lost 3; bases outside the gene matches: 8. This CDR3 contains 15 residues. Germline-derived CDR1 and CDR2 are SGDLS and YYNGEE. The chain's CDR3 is CASSPTGTGFYEQYF. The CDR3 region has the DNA TGTGCCAGCAGCCCCACCGGGACAGGGTTCTACGAGCAGTACTTC.

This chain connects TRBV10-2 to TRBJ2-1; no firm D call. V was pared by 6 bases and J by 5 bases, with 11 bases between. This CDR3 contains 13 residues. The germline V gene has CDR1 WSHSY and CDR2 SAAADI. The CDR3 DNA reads TGCGCCAGCAGACCCGACCTAAACAATGAGCAGTTCTTC. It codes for CASRPDLNNEQFF.

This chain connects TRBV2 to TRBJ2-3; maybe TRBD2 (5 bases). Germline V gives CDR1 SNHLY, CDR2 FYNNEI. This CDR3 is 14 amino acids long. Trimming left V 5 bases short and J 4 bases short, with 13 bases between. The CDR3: CASSLSLAADTQYF. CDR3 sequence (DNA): TGTGCCAGCAGTTTGTCGCTAGCAGCAGATACGCAGTATTTT.

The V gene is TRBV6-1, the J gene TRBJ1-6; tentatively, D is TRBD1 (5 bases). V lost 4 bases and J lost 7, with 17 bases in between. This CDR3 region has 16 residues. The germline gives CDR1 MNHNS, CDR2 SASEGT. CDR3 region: CASSAGTAALNSPLHF. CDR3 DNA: TGTGCCAGCAGTGCGGGGACGGCCGCGCTCAATTCACCCCTCCACTTT.

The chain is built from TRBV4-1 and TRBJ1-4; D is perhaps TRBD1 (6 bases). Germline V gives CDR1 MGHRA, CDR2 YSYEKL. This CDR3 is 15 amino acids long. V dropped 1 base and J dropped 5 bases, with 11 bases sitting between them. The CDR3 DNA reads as TGCGCCAGCAGCCAAGGGGGGGGGCTGAATGAAAAACTGTTTTTT. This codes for CASSQGGGLNEKLFF.

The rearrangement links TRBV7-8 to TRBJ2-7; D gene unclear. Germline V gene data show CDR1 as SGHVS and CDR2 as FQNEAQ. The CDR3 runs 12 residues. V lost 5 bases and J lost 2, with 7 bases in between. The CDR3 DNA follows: TGTGCCAGCAGCGACCTGACCTACGAGCAGTACTTC. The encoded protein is CASSDLTYEQYF.

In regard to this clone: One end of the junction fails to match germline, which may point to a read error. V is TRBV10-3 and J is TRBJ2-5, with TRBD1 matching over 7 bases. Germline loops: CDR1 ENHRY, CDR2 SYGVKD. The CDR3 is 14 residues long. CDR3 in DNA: TGTGCCATCAATGAGGGACAGTGGCAAGAGACCCAGTACTTC. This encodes CAINEGQWQETQYF.

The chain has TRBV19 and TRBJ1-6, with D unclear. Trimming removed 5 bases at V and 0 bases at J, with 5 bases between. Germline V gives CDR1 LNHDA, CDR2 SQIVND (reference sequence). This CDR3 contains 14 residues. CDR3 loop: CASSPSSYNSPLHF. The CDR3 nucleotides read TGTGCCAGTAGTCCAAGCTCCTATAATTCACCCCTCCACTTT.

The CDR3 spells CASSQEGSWRAPLHF. Written as DNA, the CDR3 is TGCGCCAGCAGCCAAGAAGGGAGTTGGAGGGCACCCCTCCACTTT. This rearrangement joins TRBV4-1 to TRBJ1-6, with unresolved D. The CDR3 loop spans 15 amino acids. Germline V lookup: CDR1 MGHRA, CDR2 YSYEKL. V was cut by 0 bases and J by 11 bases, with 14 bases left in between.

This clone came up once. CDR3 sequence reads: CASSLPGTVGNTIYF. CDR3 coding DNA: TGCGCCAGCAGCTTGCCCGGGACCGTTGGAAACACCATATATTTT. The V and J genes are TRBV5-1 and TRBJ1-3; D might be TRBD1 (5 bases). CDR3 size: 15 residues. CDR1 is SGHRS and CDR2 is YFSETQ in the germline V gene. With 1 base removed from V and 3 bases from J, the gap between germline ends came to 11 bases.

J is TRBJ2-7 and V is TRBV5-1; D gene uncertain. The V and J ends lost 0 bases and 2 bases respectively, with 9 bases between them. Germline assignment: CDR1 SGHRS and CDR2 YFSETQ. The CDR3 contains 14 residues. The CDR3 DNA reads TGCGCCAGCAGCTTGGGGACGGCCACCTACGAGCAGTACTTC. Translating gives CASSLGTATYEQYF. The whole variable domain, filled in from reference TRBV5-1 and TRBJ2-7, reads KAGVTQTPRYLIKTRGQQVTLSCSPISGHRSVSWYQQTPGQGLQFLFEYFSETQRNKGNFPGRFSGRQFSNSRSEMNVSTLELGDSALYLCASSLGTATYEQYFGPGTRLTVT.

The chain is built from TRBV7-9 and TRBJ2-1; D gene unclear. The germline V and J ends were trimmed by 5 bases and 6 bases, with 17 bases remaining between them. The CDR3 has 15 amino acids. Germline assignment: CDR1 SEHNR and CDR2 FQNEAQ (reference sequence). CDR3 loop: CASSPKGPLLNEQFF. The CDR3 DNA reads TGTGCCAGCAGCCCGAAGGGTCCCCTACTCAATGAGCAGTTCTTC.

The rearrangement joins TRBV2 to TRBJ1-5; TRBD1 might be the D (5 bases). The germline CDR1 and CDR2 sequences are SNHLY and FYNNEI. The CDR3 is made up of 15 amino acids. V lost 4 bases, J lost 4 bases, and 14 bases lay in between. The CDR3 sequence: CASSASQGQNQPQHF. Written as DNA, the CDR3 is TGTGCCAGCAGTGCCTCGCAGGGTCAAAATCAGCCCCAGCATTTT.

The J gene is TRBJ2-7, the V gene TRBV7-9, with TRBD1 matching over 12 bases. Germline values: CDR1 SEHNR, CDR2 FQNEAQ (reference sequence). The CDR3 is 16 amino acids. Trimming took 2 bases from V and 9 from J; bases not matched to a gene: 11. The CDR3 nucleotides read TGTGCCAGCAGCTTATCGCTTGGGACAGGGGGCCTTTGGCAGTACTTC. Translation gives CASSLSLGTGGLWQYF.

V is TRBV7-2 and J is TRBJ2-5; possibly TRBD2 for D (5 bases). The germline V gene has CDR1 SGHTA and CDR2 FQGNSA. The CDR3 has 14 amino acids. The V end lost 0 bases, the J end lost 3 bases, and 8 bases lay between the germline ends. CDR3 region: CASSLASREETQYF. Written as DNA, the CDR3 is TGTGCCAGCAGCTTAGCTTCGAGGGAAGAGACCCAGTACTTC.

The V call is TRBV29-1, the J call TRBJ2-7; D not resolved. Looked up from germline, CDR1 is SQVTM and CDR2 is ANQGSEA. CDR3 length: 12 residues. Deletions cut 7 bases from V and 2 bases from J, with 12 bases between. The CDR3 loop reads CSGGVSAYEQYF. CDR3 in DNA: TGCAGCGGAGGAGTGTCGGCCTACGAGCAGTACTTC.

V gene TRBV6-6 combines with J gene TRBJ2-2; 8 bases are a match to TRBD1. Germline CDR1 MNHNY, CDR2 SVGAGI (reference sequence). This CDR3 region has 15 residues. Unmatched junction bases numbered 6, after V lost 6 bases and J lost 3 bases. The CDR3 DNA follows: TGTGCCAGCAGCAAGACAGGGGCACACACCGGGGAGCTGTTTTTT. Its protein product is CASSKTGAHTGELFF.

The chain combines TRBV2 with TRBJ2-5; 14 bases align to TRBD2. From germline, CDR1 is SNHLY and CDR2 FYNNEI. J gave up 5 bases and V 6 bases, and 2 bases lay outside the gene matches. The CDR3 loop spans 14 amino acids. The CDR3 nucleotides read TGTGCCAGCAGAAGACTAGCGGGGGGGGAGACCCAGTACTTC. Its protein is CASRRLAGGETQYF. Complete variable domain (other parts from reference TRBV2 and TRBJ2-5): EPEVTQTPSHQVTQMGQEVILRCVPISNHLYFYWYRQILGQKVEFLVSFYNNEISEKSEIFDDQFSVERPDGSNFTLKIRSTKLEDSAMYFCASRRLAGGETQYFGPGTRLLVL.

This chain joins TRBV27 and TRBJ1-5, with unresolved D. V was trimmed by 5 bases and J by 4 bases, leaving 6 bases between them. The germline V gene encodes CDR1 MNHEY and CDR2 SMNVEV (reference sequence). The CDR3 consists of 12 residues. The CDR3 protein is CASSDQNQPQHF. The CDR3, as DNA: TGTGCCAGCAGTGATCAGAATCAGCCCCAGCATTTT.